This is a list of T cell receptor beta chains from one sample in a study of shared clonotypes between healthy human individuals. Profiled with immunoSEQ multiplex PCR; TCRdb holds only in-frame clones, not every one. Of some 490,000 clones in the sample, 81% are singletons; the top ten hold about an eighth. The sample taken for sequencing was PBMCs. The receptors come from a woman aged 40 to 50 in good health. Some clones in this sample may be carry-over from other donors' samples. The CDR3 runs from the conserved cysteine through the conserved F or W. Only part of the rows carry a size: once, few, many, or a class if the clone is expanded.

>TRBV7-6|NA|TRBJ2-1
CASSPRTSGSHEQFF
>TRBV9|NA|TRBJ2-7
CASSVGPQVYEQYF
>TRBV9|NA|TRBJ2-5
CASSAGPATGQETQYF
>TRBV28|NA|TRBJ2-1
CASSPPALGMGDEQFF
>TRBV27|NA|TRBJ2-7
CASSYAGQGSFYEQYF
>TRBV5-6|NA|TRBJ2-7
CASSSLVGTADRSYEQYF
>TRBV15|NA|TRBJ1-1
CATRPLQGTEAFF
>TRBV19|NA|TRBJ2-1
CASSIGGTSGRYNEQFF
>TRBV28|few|TRBJ1-2
CASSLRGQGRGYTF
>TRBV7-2|NA|TRBJ2-7
CASSLGGRGYEQYF
>TRBV19|NA|TRBJ1-1
CASSMTGWNTEAFF
>TRBV7-6|NA|TRBJ2-7
CASSWFGGRGSREQYF
>TRBV11-2|NA|TRBJ1-2
CASSNYDRRYGYTF
>TRBV2|NA|TRBJ2-1
CASSEAVRDRGSNEQFF
>TRBV7-2|NA|TRBJ2-5
CASSTRQGRETQYF
>TRBV11-2|NA|TRBJ1-2
CASSLDHWAQGGYTF
>TRBV29-1|NA|TRBJ2-7
CSVRTSGTYEQYF
>TRBV28|many|TRBJ2-5
CASTISGQDFQETQYF
>TRBV28|NA|TRBJ2-5
CASSLTVEETQYF
>TRBV7-9|once|TRBJ2-5
CASSRGQGVRETQYF
>TRBV20-1|NA|TRBJ2-7
CSAPGLYEQYF
>TRBV5-1|few|TRBJ2-3
CASSSLTGGSADTQYF
>TRBV6-6|NA|TRBJ2-7
CASSDSRTGGIDEQYF
>TRBV7-8|few|TRBJ2-6
CASSFVRLGGANVLTF
>TRBV6-6|once|TRBJ2-5
CASRTGSGETQYF
>TRBV7-8|many|TRBJ2-4
CASSPSTGENIQYF
>TRBV5-4|NA|TRBJ2-3
CASSLDITDTQYF
>TRBV9|once|TRBJ1-1
CASSVGGVTNTEAFF
>TRBV5-1|NA|TRBJ2-7
CASSLGGLADFYEQYF
>TRBV5-1|NA|TRBJ2-5
CASSLVGSQETQYF
>TRBV7-9|few|TRBJ2-7
CASSYDSGTFSYEQYF
>TRBV10-2|NA|TRBJ2-1
CASSGTRREQFF
>TRBV5-8|NA|TRBJ2-2
CASSEITGELFF
>TRBV28|NA|TRBJ2-5
CASSPPGQGGYF
>TRBV11-2|NA|TRBJ1-1
CASSLDRTAKAFF
>TRBV30|NA|TRBJ2-1
CAWNPGGNEQFF
>TRBV9|NA|TRBJ2-2
CASSVLDRVTGELFF
>TRBV4-3|NA|TRBJ2-2
CASSQDYRGRAGELFF
>TRBV5-1|NA|TRBJ2-1
CASSLEGLGSYNEQFF
>TRBV5-6|few|TRBJ1-1
CASSSGTGGSRTEAFF
>TRBV28|NA|TRBJ1-3
CASSFGGFSGNTIYF
>TRBV5-8|NA|TRBJ1-2
CASSLDPDRTNYGYTF
>TRBV23-1|once|TRBJ2-3
CASSLPIRLRPRLTDTQYF
>TRBV30|NA|TRBJ1-3
CAWSGSRLGISGNTIYF